This T cell receptor (beta chain) emerged from a study of T cells after yellow fever vaccination. Trimming left V 0 bases short and J 6 bases short, with 11 bases between. The germline V gene has CDR1 SGHDN and CDR2 FVKESK. The CDR3 spans 15 residues. Findings and limits, study-wide: Across the CD4 and CD8 compartments, a small share of clonotypes was present in both. Contamination by abundant bulk-population clonotypes could be present in FACS-sorted repertoires. Most clones from primary vaccination resurfaced after the booster (around 97% CD4, 88% CD8).

From the 5' RACE reads, TCRdb called clonotypes with MiXCR, one entry per CDR3 protein. Seen here are more than 25,000 distinct CDR3 sequences, under 7% observed once, and the top ten hold 12%. This clonotype showed up many times. This chain links TRBV14 with TRBJ1-4; D is possibly TRBD1 (5 bases). Source: PBMCs, either bulk or a sorted T-cell subset (CD4+, CD8+, memory, or dextramer-sorted; not recorded which), taken 15 days after the yellow fever booster vaccination. The TCR comes from a man under 40 who received the YFV17D yellow fever vaccine. DNA for the CDR3: TGTGCCAGCAGCCAAGAAAGAGGGACCCATGAAAAACTGTTTTTT. Translation gives CASSQERGTHEKLFF.